A single TCR beta chain is shown here with its context. Germline CDR1 reads LNHDA; CDR2 reads SQIVND (reference sequence). The length of the CDR3 is 17 residues. Trimming pared 2 bases from V and 0 bases from J, leaving 14 bases between. Data came from immunoSEQ multiplex PCR; TCRdb stores just in-frame clones and leaves some out. The sample holds tens of thousands of clones, 80% seen once. The data stem from a study of blood T cell repertoires in COVID-19. The origin of this receptor is a human donor in a cohort sampled during active COVID-19. The sequenced sample was peripheral blood. The rearrangement links TRBV19 to TRBJ1-5; D is undetermined. The CDR3 protein is CASSIMRGKYSNQPQHF. DNA of the CDR3: TGTGCCAGTAGTATAATGAGAGGAAAGTATAGCAATCAGCCCCAGCATTTT.